The rows below give T cell receptor beta chains drawn from one sample of a study of blood T cell repertoires in COVID-19. Sequencing was performed with immunoSEQ multiplex PCR; in TCRdb, only in-frame clones are kept and a portion is missing. The sample records some 300,000 clones, around 89% being singletons. Sequenced input: peripheral blood. Every receptor here comes from a woman aged 25 to 39 who had recovered from COVID-19. Each CDR3 is given with its conserved first and last residue. Each record gives: D gene, clone size, J gene, V gene, CDR3 protein, CDR3 DNA. A D gene is named only where the DNA matches it firmly. Where a row states a size, it is once, few, many or the class of an expanded clone; other rows omit it.

- - TRBJ2-3 TRBV7-3 CASSLTVAVSTDTQYF TGTGCCAGCAGCTTAACGGTGGCGGTAAGCACAGATACGCAGTATTTT
TRBD1 - TRBJ1-1 TRBV5-1 CASSLALRQGLEAFF TGCGCCAGCAGCTTGGCCCTCCGACAGGGGCTTGAAGCTTTCTTT
- - TRBJ1-4 TRBV3-1/TRBV3-2 CASALGSTNEKLFF TGTGCCAGCGCGTTGGGGAGCACTAATGAAAAACTGTTTTTT
- - TRBJ1-6 TRBV11-2 CASSLEGATNSPLHF TGTGCCAGCAGCTTAGAGGGGGCCACTAATTCACCCCTCCACTTT
TRBD2 - TRBJ2-3 TRBV11-2 CASSPSRGGRTDTQYF TGTGCCAGCAGTCCCAGTCGGGGGGGGCGAACAGATACGCAGTATTTT
TRBD1 once TRBJ2-3 TRBV3-1/TRBV3-2 CASSQNIFGTGVSTDTQYF TGTGCCAGCAGCCAAAACATCTTCGGGACAGGGGTTAGCACAGATACGCAGTATTTT
TRBD1 - TRBJ1-1 TRBV19 CASSIAVIQGAYTEAFF TGTGCCAGTAGTATAGCAGTGATTCAGGGGGCGTATACTGAAGCTTTCTTT
- once TRBJ2-2 TRBV7-9 CASSLNTGELFF TGTGCCAGCAGTCTGAACACCGGGGAGCTGTTTTTT
TRBD2 - TRBJ2-3 TRBV29-1 CSVEDRASGGGTDTQYF TGCAGCGTTGAAGATCGGGCTAGCGGGGGGGGAACAGATACGCAGTATTTT
TRBD1 - TRBJ1-1 TRBV2 CASSLQGTLNTEAFF TGTGCCAGCAGCCTACAGGGGACCTTGAACACTGAAGCTTTCTTT
TRBD1 - TRBJ2-7 TRBV15 CATSARDRGYEQYF TGTGCCACCAGCGCACGGGACAGGGGATACGAGCAGTACTTC
TRBD1 - TRBJ1-4 TRBV12-3/TRBV12-4 CASSRGQGEKLFF TGTGCCAGCAGCCGGGGACAGGGGGAAAAACTGTTTTTT
- - TRBJ2-1 TRBV7-3 CASRRNTGPSYNEQFF TGTGCCAGCAGGCGTAATACAGGCCCTTCCTACAATGAGCAGTTCTTC
TRBD1 - TRBJ2-7 TRBV5-1 CASSPWTGGSYEQYF TGCGCCAGCAGCCCGTGGACAGGGGGCTCCTACGAGCAGTACTTC
TRBD1 - TRBJ2-3 TRBV5-1 CASRPQGAVSTDTQYF TGCGCCAGCAGACCACAGGGGGCCGTATCCACAGATACGCAGTATTTT
- - TRBJ1-2 TRBV27 CASSPQGSGYTF TGTGCCAGCAGCCCCCAGGGGTCTGGCTACACCTTC
TRBD1 - TRBJ2-2 TRBV19 CASSIQQGTGELFF TGTGCCAGTAGTATCCAACAGGGGACCGGGGAGCTGTTTTTT
TRBD2 - TRBJ2-5 TRBV19 CAAAGASKETQYF TGTGCCGCAGCGGGGGCCTCTAAAGAGACCCAGTACTTC
TRBD1 once TRBJ2-7 TRBV4-1 CASSQTAGTGTYEQYF TGCGCCAGCAGCCAAACAGCAGGGACAGGGACGTACGAGCAGTACTTC
- - TRBJ2-5 TRBV5-1 CASSLQVLQETQYF TGCGCCAGCAGCTTGCAGGTATTGCAGGAGACCCAGTACTTC
TRBD1 - TRBJ2-6 TRBV24-1 CATSDSNRGRASGANVLTF TGTGCCACCAGTGATTCCAACAGGGGAAGGGCCTCTGGGGCCAACGTCCTGACTTTC
TRBD2 - TRBJ2-2 TRBV5-1 CASSLGGANTGELFF TGCGCCAGCAGCCTTGGGGGGGCGAACACCGGGGAGCTGTTTTTT
TRBD1 - TRBJ1-4 TRBV24-1 CATSDTGQGGEKLFF TGTGCCACCAGTGATACGGGACAGGGGGGTGAAAAACTGTTTTTT
- - TRBJ1-1 TRBV18 CASSPRRENTEAFF TGTGCCAGCTCACCACGCAGGGAGAACACTGAAGCTTTCTTT
TRBD2 - TRBJ2-7 TRBV29-1 CSVEGLAGSYEQYF TGCAGCGTTGAAGGGCTAGCGGGTTCCTACGAGCAGTACTTC
- - TRBJ2-7 TRBV19 CASSMGSGAPYEQYF TGTGCCAGTAGTATGGGTAGCGGCGCCCCCTACGAGCAGTACTTC
TRBD2 - TRBJ2-3 TRBV29-1 CSVGRGVRTDTQYF TGCAGCGTGGGGCGGGGGGTCCGCACAGATACGCAGTATTTT
TRBD1 - TRBJ2-7 TRBV28 CASTRTGGVGNADF TGTGCCAGCACCCGGACAGGGGGCGTTGGAAACGCCGACTTC
- - TRBJ1-2 TRBV6-5 CASSYSSGFYGYTF TGTGCCAGCAGTTACTCGTCCGGGTTTTATGGCTACACCTTC
TRBD1 - TRBJ1-5 TRBV6-1 CVSSERPPGQGAKEPQHF TGTGTCAGCAGTGAAAGGCCCCCGGGACAGGGGGCGAAGGAGCCCCAGCATTTT
TRBD2 - TRBJ2-7 TRBV9 CASSESGDSYEQYF TGTGCCAGCAGCGAAAGCGGGGATTCCTACGAGCAGTACTTC
- - TRBJ1-1 TRBV5-5 CASSFGGRTEAFF TGTGCCAGCAGCTTTGGGGGGAGGACTGAAGCTTTCTTT
TRBD1 - TRBJ1-5 TRBV19 CASKGTGDNQPQHF TGTGCCAGTAAGGGGACAGGGGACAATCAGCCCCAGCATTTT
- once TRBJ1-2 TRBV18 CASAPGHNYGYTF TGTGCCAGCGCGCCCGGACACAACTATGGCTACACCTTC
TRBD2 - TRBJ2-1 TRBV18 CASSPPSSGYNEQFF TGTGCCAGCTCACCACCTTCTAGCGGGTACAATGAGCAGTTCTTC
- - TRBJ2-3 TRBV7-2 CASSFKGHPDTQYF TGTGCCAGCAGCTTTAAAGGACACCCAGATACGCAGTATTTT
- - TRBJ1-5 TRBV4-2 CASSQGAGDNQPQHF TGTGCCAGCAGCCAAGGGGCAGGGGACAATCAGCCCCAGCATTTT
TRBD2 - TRBJ2-1 TRBV6-6 CASTSGTSHYNEQFF TGTGCCAGCACCTCCGGGACTAGCCACTACAATGAGCAGTTCTTC
- - TRBJ1-1 TRBV24-1 CATSDSFRAFF TGTGCCACCAGCGACAGCTTTCGGGCTTTCTTT
- - TRBJ1-2 TRBV25-1 CASSGGGVYTF TGTGCCAGCAGTGGGGGCGGTGTCTACACCTTC
- - TRBJ1-2 TRBV6-5 CASSASGQRGYTF TGTGCCAGCAGCGCCTCGGGACAACGAGGCTACACCTTC
TRBD1 - TRBJ2-1 TRBV29-1 CSVESRGRGHEQFF TGCAGCGTTGAGAGTAGGGGGCGCGGCCATGAGCAGTTCTTC
TRBD2 - TRBJ2-3 TRBV7-3 CASSFSGGTDTQYF TGTGCCAGCAGCTTTAGCGGGGGAACAGATACGCAGTATTTT
TRBD1 - TRBJ2-1 TRBV5-6 CASSLMGKGAHEQFF TGTGCCAGCAGCTTGATGGGTAAGGGGGCCCATGAGCAGTTCTTC
TRBD2 few TRBJ2-2 TRBV6-2/TRBV6-3 CASSSTSGGASPTGELFF TGTGCCAGCAGTTCGACTAGCGGGGGGGCCTCCCCCACCGGGGAGCTGTTTTTT
TRBD1 - TRBJ2-7 TRBV10-3 CAISESTGRDEQYF TGTGCCATCAGTGAGTCGACAGGGCGAGACGAGCAGTACTTC
TRBD1 - TRBJ1-6 TRBV5-4 CASSSDREPNSPLHF TGTGCCAGCAGTTCGGACAGGGAACCTAATTCACCCCTCCACTTT
- - TRBJ1-2 TRBV27 CASSPTLTGNGGYTF TGTGCCAGCAGTCCCACCCTTACAGGGAACGGTGGCTACACCTTC
- - TRBJ1-5 TRBV6-2/TRBV6-3 CASSDGGPNQPQHF TGTGCCAGCAGCGACGGGGGGCCGAATCAGCCCCAGCATTTT